The present T cell receptor (beta chain) was sequenced within a study of cytomegalovirus exposure and HLA in healthy donors. General study results and limits: It was 150 to 200 TCR beta chains that were listed as cytomegalovirus-associated. Later analysis reportedly placed an Asian-associated ancestry cluster below the roughly 690-donor mean in N-insertions. After further analysis at a later stage, 15,000 to 20,000 TCR beta sequences were associated with HLA alleles at 0.05 false discovery rate.

Germline-derived CDR1 and CDR2 are MNHNY and SVGAGI (reference sequence). V lost 4 bases and J lost 7, with 11 bases in between. This CDR3 comprises 13 residues. This clone showed up just a few times. Its target is not known. Vbeta (60) and Jbeta (13) primers were used in the PCR. Profiling relied on immunoSEQ multiplex PCR, and the TCRdb table lists in-frame clones only, not all of them. The sample carries tens of thousands of clones, around 10% recorded once. Among the donors, all were healthy bone marrow donors. This TCR was recovered from a man aged 60 to 69 in good health and CMV-seropositive. Sequenced input: PBMCs. This chain uses TRBV6-6 with TRBJ2-1; a possible D gene is TRBD2 (6 bases). This CDR3 is CASSSRDSNEQFF. For the CDR3, the DNA is TGTGCCAGCAGTTCCCGGGACTCAAATGAGCAGTTCTTC.